Below are 28 T cell receptor beta chains sequenced from a single sample in a study of OX40 agonist ivuxolimab in advanced cancers. Here immunoSEQ multiplex PCR was the method, and the copy in TCRdb shows in-frame clones only, minus some. Of 75,000 to 95,000 clones listed, about 90% were seen once; the top ten hold approximately 0.56%. This sample comprised CD4+ or CD8+ T cells sorted from blood, obtained in a trial of the OX40 agonist ivuxolimab. All receptors come from an adult with an advanced solid tumor such as melanoma, head and neck, liver or kidney cancer.

The rearrangement joins TRBV18 to TRBJ1-2, with D uncertain. V dropped 3 bases and J dropped 0 bases, with 11 bases sitting between them. Germline V gene sequence: CDR1 KGHSH, CDR2 LQKENI. The CDR3 is made up of 15 amino acids. In DNA, the CDR3 is TGTGCCAGCTCACCGATGGACCTAGCTAACTATGGCTACACCTTC. Its translation: CASSPMDLANYGYTF.

The genes are TRBV11-2 and TRBJ1-4; D is perhaps TRBD1 (5 bases). The germline V gene has CDR1 SGHAT and CDR2 FQNNGV. V was cut by 2 bases and J by 6 bases, with 13 bases left in between. The CDR3 totals 15 residues. The CDR3 loop reads CASSLSGLRDEKLFF. CDR3 DNA sequence: TGTGCCAGCAGCTTATCGGGGCTTCGGGATGAAAAACTGTTTTTT.

The chain links TRBV6-1 to TRBJ2-3; D not certain. The ends were cut back, 3 bases at V and 1 base at J, with 11 bases in the middle. Germline values: CDR1 MNHNS, CDR2 SASEGT. The CDR3 consists of 15 residues. The CDR3 spells CASSESDWGTDTQYF. Written as DNA, the CDR3 is TGTGCCAGCAGTGAGAGCGACTGGGGCACAGATACGCAGTATTTT.

Comments on this clone: At the DNA level, this CDR3 is encoded by other sequences in the same sample as well. The chain has TRBV5-1 and TRBJ2-5; D remains unclear. This CDR3 is 13 amino acids long. The germline gives CDR1 SGHRS, CDR2 YFSETQ. Trimming left V 0 bases short and J 1 base short, with 4 bases between. The CDR3 is CASSLGLQETQYF. The CDR3 DNA is TGCGCCAGCAGCTTGGGCCTCCAAGAGACCCAGTACTTC.

The chain combines TRBV7-3 with TRBJ2-3; 9 nucleotides align to TRBD2. Germline V gives CDR1 SGHTA, CDR2 FQGTGA. The V segment lost 6 bases and the J segment 1 base; nucleotides outside the gene matches: 5. The CDR3 runs 15 residues. The CDR3: CASSPRLAGTDTQYF. In DNA, the CDR3 is TGTGCCAGCAGTCCGCGACTAGCGGGCACAGATACGCAGTATTTT. Variable domain in full (rest from reference TRBV7-3 and TRBJ2-3): GAGVSQTPSNKVTEKGKYVELRCDPISGHTALYWYRQSLGQGPEFLIYFQGTGAADDSGLPNDRFFAVRPEGSVSTLKIQRTERGDSAVYLCASSPRLAGTDTQYFGPGTRLTVL.

The chain employs TRBV4-3 and TRBJ1-5; the D gene is possibly TRBD1 (5 bases). The V gene lost 0 bases and the J gene lost 4 bases, with 10 bases spanning the gap. Germline V gene data show CDR1 as LGHNA and CDR2 as YSLEER. The CDR3 covers 15 residues. CDR3: CASSQEGTSNQPQHF. As DNA, the CDR3 is TGCGCCAGCAGCCAAGAAGGGACTTCGAATCAGCCCCAGCATTTT.

This clone was observed a single time. The genes are TRBV9 and TRBJ1-5; D is undetermined. CDR3 length: 15 residues. Germline CDR1 SGDLS, CDR2 YYNGEE. Trimming pared 0 bases from V and 3 bases from J, leaving 10 bases between. Written as DNA, the CDR3 is TGTGCCAGCAGCGTAGGGGCAGGCTTCAATCAGCCCCAGCATTTT. Amino acid sequence: CASSVGAGFNQPQHF.

The chain combines TRBV18 with TRBJ1-5, with TRBD1 matching 12 bases. V was pared by 4 bases and J by 1 base, with 11 bases of the junction left unmatched. Germline CDR1 KGHSH, CDR2 LQKENI. The CDR3 runs 19 residues. CDR3 in amino acids: CASSLTPGTGGGSNQPQHF. The CDR3 nucleotides read TGTGCCAGCTCACTTACTCCCGGGACAGGGGGCGGAAGCAATCAGCCCCAGCATTTT.

The chain carries TRBV5-1 and TRBJ2-5, with D perhaps given as TRBD1 or TRBD2 (6 bases each). CDR1 SGHRS and CDR2 YFSETQ come from the germline V gene. Trimming left V 0 bases short and J 7 bases short, with 22 bases between. The CDR3 extends over 17 amino acids. The CDR3 bases are TGCGCCAGCAGCTTGGTACGGGGGACCGCCGAGGGGGTGACCCAGTACTTC. This translates into CASSLVRGTAEGVTQYF.

V usage is TRBV2 and J usage is TRBJ2-1, with D possibly being TRBD1 or TRBD2 (6 bases each). The CDR3 length is 15 residues. Germline loops: CDR1 SNHLY, CDR2 FYNNEI. V lost 1 base, J lost 4 bases, and 11 bases lay in between. Here the CDR3 reads CASSEEQGTYNEQFF. The CDR3 DNA sequence: TGTGCCAGCAGTGAAGAGCAGGGGACTTACAATGAGCAGTTCTTC.

The chain uses TRBV5-1 and TRBJ2-2; D possibly uses TRBD1 or TRBD2 (5 bases each). The V gene's germline CDR1 is SGHRS and CDR2 YFSETQ. This CDR3 comprises 14 residues. V dropped 1 base and J dropped 7 bases, with 11 bases sitting between them. In DNA form, the CDR3 reads TGCGCCAGCAGCTTGTCCATGGGGGTCGGGGAGCTGTTTTTT. This codes for CASSLSMGVGELFF.

The rearrangement uses TRBV7-9 and TRBJ2-1, with D perhaps matching TRBD2 (5 bases). This CDR3 comprises 15 residues. Germline V gene lookup returns CDR1 SEHNR and CDR2 FQNEAQ (reference sequence). Trimming removed 5 bases at V and 4 bases at J, with 15 bases between. In nucleotides, the CDR3 is TGTGCCAGCAGCCGCACGCGGGTAGGGTACAATGAGCAGTTCTTC. Its protein product is CASSRTRVGYNEQFF.

The genes are TRBV6-1 and TRBJ1-6; D remains ambiguous. Germline V gives CDR1 MNHNS, CDR2 SASEGT. The CDR3 totals 11 residues. V lost 3 bases, J lost 7 bases, and 1 base lay in between. This CDR3 is CASSDNSPLHF. CDR3 sequence (DNA): TGTGCCAGCAGTGACAATTCACCCCTCCACTTT.

This clone was recorded only once. The chain links TRBV7-2 to TRBJ1-2; TRBD1 might be the D (6 bases). CDR3 length: 15 residues. Germline-derived CDR1 and CDR2 are SGHTA and FQGNSA. Deletions cut 4 bases from V and 5 bases from J, with 17 bases between. The CDR3: CASSSQRQATYGYTF. The CDR3 coding sequence is TGTGCCAGCAGCTCCCAACGACAGGCAACTTATGGCTACACCTTC.

The gene calls are TRBV18 and TRBJ1-1; no firm D call. Germline V gene data show CDR1 as KGHSH and CDR2 as LQKENI. The CDR3 extends over 11 amino acids. The V end lost 2 bases, the J end lost 8 bases, and 6 bases lay between the germline ends. Here the CDR3 DNA reads TGTGCCAGCTCACCAGGTCAGGAAGCTTTCTTT. It translates to CASSPGQEAFF.

The V gene is TRBV4-3, the J gene TRBJ2-1; TRBD2 agrees at 10 bases. This CDR3 comprises 16 residues. V lost 1 base, J lost 7 bases, and 7 bases stayed unmatched. Germline V gives CDR1 LGHNA, CDR2 YSLEER. In nucleotides, the CDR3 is TGCGCCAGCAGCCAAGTGATAGCGGGAGGAAGTAATGAGCAGTTCTTC. Protein: CASSQVIAGGSNEQFF.

The rearrangement links TRBV4-2 to TRBJ2-1, with 8 bases aligning to TRBD2. This CDR3 spans 18 amino acids. Germline V gene lookup returns CDR1 LGHNA and CDR2 YNFKEQ. V lost 0 bases to trimming and J lost 5 bases; unmatched junction nucleotides: 12. Written as DNA, the CDR3 is TGTGCCAGCAGCCAAGATACCCCAATGGGGCGGGGGGACAATGAGCAGTTCTTC. Translated, it gives CASSQDTPMGRGDNEQFF.

This clone is a singleton in its sample. The chain is built from TRBV19 and TRBJ2-4; a possible D gene is TRBD1 (6 bases). V was shortened by 5 bases and J by 0 bases, with 20 bases between the two germline ends. Germline loops: CDR1 LNHDA, CDR2 SQIVND (reference sequence). This CDR3 is 18 amino acids long. Written as DNA, the CDR3 is TGTGCCAGTAGTCCCACAGGGCCGGACAGCCTAGCCAAAAACATTCAGTACTTC. It encodes CASSPTGPDSLAKNIQYF. Based on the CDR3 plus reference TRBV19 and TRBJ2-4, the full variable domain is DGGITQSPKYLFRKEGQNVTLSCEQNLNHDAMYWYRQDPGQGLRLIYYSQIVNDFQKGDIAEGYSVSREKKESFPLTVTSAQKNPTAFYLCASSPTGPDSLAKNIQYFGAGTRLSVL.

The chain combines TRBV7-2 with TRBJ2-7; D is unclear. The germline V and J ends were trimmed by 3 bases and 1 base, with 10 bases remaining between them. This CDR3 comprises 14 residues. The germline V gene encodes CDR1 SGHTA and CDR2 FQGNSA. The CDR3 DNA sequence: TGTGCCAGCAGCTTCCCGGGTTCTTCCTACGAGCAGTACTTC. Translation: CASSFPGSSYEQYF.

The gene calls are TRBV11-2 and TRBJ2-5, with no clear D. Germline V gene lookup returns CDR1 SGHAT and CDR2 FQNNGV. The CDR3 is 13 amino acids. Trimming left V 8 bases short and J 2 bases short, with 12 bases between. The CDR3 reads CASARGRQETQYF. The CDR3 DNA is TGTGCCAGCGCCCGCGGCAGGCAAGAGACCCAGTACTTC.

For the CDR3, the DNA is TGTGCCAGCAGCTTCGATAGGACTAGCGGACCCAATACGCAGTATTTT. Encoded protein: CASSFDRTSGPNTQYF. The V and J genes are TRBV7-3 and TRBJ2-3; the match to TRBD2 covers 10 bases. The CDR3 runs 16 residues. In germline, CDR1 is SGHTA, CDR2 FQGTGA. V lost 3 bases and J lost 7; bases outside the gene matches: 10. Drawing the rest from reference TRBV7-3 and TRBJ2-3, the complete variable domain is GAGVSQTPSNKVTEKGKYVELRCDPISGHTALYWYRQSLGQGPEFLIYFQGTGAADDSGLPNDRFFAVRPEGSVSTLKIQRTERGDSAVYLCASSFDRTSGPNTQYFGPGTRLTVL.

The V and J genes are TRBV28 and TRBJ1-2, with unresolved D. CDR1 and CDR2 from the germline V gene are MDHEN and SYDVKM. V was trimmed by 7 bases and J by 6 bases, leaving 18 bases between them. The CDR3 extends over 14 amino acids. CDR3 in amino acids: CASTETSGVDGYTF. CDR3 nucleotides: TGTGCCAGCACCGAGACGTCCGGGGTGGATGGCTACACCTTC.

The chain employs TRBV5-6 and TRBJ1-2; 9 bases match TRBD1. Trimming cost V 5 bases and J 2 bases; bases outside gene matches: 7. The CDR3 runs to 15 residues. Germline-derived CDR1 and CDR2 are SGHDT and YYEEEE. The CDR3 coding sequence is TGTGCCAGCAGATTGAGACAGGGGGTCAACTATGGCTACACCTTC. Amino acids: CASRLRQGVNYGYTF.

The chain combines TRBV28 with TRBJ1-5; no reliable D call. V was shortened by 3 bases and J by 0 bases, with 6 bases between the two germline ends. The germline CDR1 and CDR2 sequences are MDHEN and SYDVKM. This CDR3 spans 14 amino acids. The chain's CDR3 is CASSLQVSNQPQHF. The CDR3 region has the DNA TGTGCCAGCAGTTTGCAGGTTAGCAATCAGCCCCAGCATTTT.

The chain employs TRBV5-5 and TRBJ1-1, with D perhaps matching TRBD1 (6 bases). Germline assignment: CDR1 SGHKS and CDR2 YYEKEE (reference sequence). Trimming took off 4 bases at V and 1 base at J, with 11 bases between the two ends. This CDR3 is built from 14 residues. As DNA, the CDR3 is TGTGCCAGCAGCCTTCCGACAGGGAACACTGAAGCTTTCTTT. Residues: CASSLPTGNTEAFF.

Only one count was recorded for this clone. The gene calls are TRBV5-5 and TRBJ1-4; 7 positions agree with TRBD1. This CDR3 has 19 residues. CDR1 is SGHKS, CDR2 YYEKEE, per germline (reference sequence). V lost 4 bases and J lost 7; bases outside the gene matches: 22. The CDR3 DNA sequence: TGTGCCAGCAGCCGTATCATATTCCGCGACAGGGAAGTGGGTGAAAAACTGTTTTTT. It encodes CASSRIIFRDREVGEKLFF.

The CDR3 here is CASSLHRPSGRWEDTQYF. The DNA of the CDR3 is TGTGCCAGCAGTTTACACCGTCCTAGCGGGAGGTGGGAAGATACGCAGTATTTT. The chain couples TRBV27 to TRBJ2-3, with 11 bases lining up with TRBD2. This CDR3 region has 18 residues. Germline CDR1 and CDR2: MNHEY and SMNVEV (reference sequence). V was pared by 2 bases and J by 5 bases, with 12 bases of the junction left unmatched.

The CDR3 nucleotides read TGTGCCAGCAGCCCCGTCCGGGGAAAACGAATGAACACTGAAGCTTTCTTT. The encoded protein is CASSPVRGKRMNTEAFF. The V call is TRBV27, the J call TRBJ1-1; D is uncertain. V was cut by 6 bases and J by 0 bases, with 20 bases left in between. Germline lookup yields CDR1 MNHEY and CDR2 SMNVEV (reference sequence). The CDR3 is made up of 17 amino acids.